The sequence of this TCR beta chain was determined in a study of blood T cell repertoires in COVID-19. Looking at the study overall: Samples taken during acute and convalescent COVID-19 were collected in the United States, Italy and Spain. The cDNA or gDNA used as material had been derived from T cells, B-cell-depleted T cells, or PBMCs.

Authors' processing steps: Reference gene primer amplification gave estimated nucleated cell counts. The protocol was immunoSEQ multiplex PCR, while the TCRdb copy is restricted to in-frame clones and leaves out a portion. V, J and clone size are those of that table, while D and trimming were read from the DNA. The repertoire holds about 160,000 clones, with 70% to 90% as singletons. The TCR comes from a man aged 50-60 years with active or convalescent COVID-19. Material for sequencing was peripheral blood.

CDR3 residues: CASSLAGGKYNEQFF. The CDR3, as DNA: TGTGCCAGCAGTTTAGCGGGAGGGAAATACAATGAGCAGTTCTTC. V is TRBV6-2 or TRBV6-3 and J is TRBJ2-1; 11 bases agree with TRBD2. V lost 4 bases to trimming and J lost 4 bases; unmatched junction nucleotides: 3. In germline, CDR1 is MNHEY, CDR2 SVGEGT. CDR3 length equals 15 residues.